This T cell receptor (beta chain) was recorded in a study of cytomegalovirus exposure and HLA in healthy donors. Regarding this clone: The antigen is undetermined.

Study-wide findings and caveats: Earlier analysis found most TCR beta V segments productive about 90% or about 30% of the time. From TCR beta sequences, most subjects' HLA-A and HLA-B alleles were reportedly predicted accurately.

The PCR had 60 Vbeta and 13 Jbeta primers. TCRdb's copy holds only in-frame clones and misses some; the assay was immunoSEQ multiplex PCR. The table includes 100,000 or so clones, about 75% detected once. There are 17 residues in the CDR3. Trimming shortened V by 2 bases and J by 7 bases, and 21 bases separated the two germline ends. The germline V gene has CDR1 MDHEN and CDR2 SYDVKM. The sequence derives from a woman younger than 35 in good health and CMV-seropositive. The V and J genes are TRBV28 and TRBJ2-1, with D possibly being TRBD1 (6 bases). The specimen sequenced was PBMCs. The CDR3 DNA sequence: TGTGCCAGCAGTTTACCCCTCGACAGGCTAGGAATAAATGAGCAGTTCTTC. This codes for CASSLPLDRLGINEQFF. The full variable domain, completed using reference TRBV28 and TRBJ2-1, is DVKVTQSSRYLVKRTGEKVFLECVQDMDHENMFWYRQDPGLGLRLIYFSYDVKMKEKGDIPEGYSVSREKKERFSLILESASTNQTSMYLCASSLPLDRLGINEQFFGPGTRLTVL.